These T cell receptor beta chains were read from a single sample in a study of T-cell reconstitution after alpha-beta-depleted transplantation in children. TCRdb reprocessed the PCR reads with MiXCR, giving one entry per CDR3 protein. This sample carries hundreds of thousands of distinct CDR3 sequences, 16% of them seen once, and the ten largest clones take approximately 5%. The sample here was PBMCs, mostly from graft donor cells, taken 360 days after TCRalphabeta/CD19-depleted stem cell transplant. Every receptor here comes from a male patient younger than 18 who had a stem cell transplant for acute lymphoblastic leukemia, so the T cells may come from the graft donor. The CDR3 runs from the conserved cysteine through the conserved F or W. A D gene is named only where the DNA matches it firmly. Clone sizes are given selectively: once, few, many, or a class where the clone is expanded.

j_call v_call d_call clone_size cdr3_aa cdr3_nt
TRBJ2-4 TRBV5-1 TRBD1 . CASSSRTGVAKNIQYF TGCGCCAGCAGCTCCCGGACAGGTGTAGCCAAAAACATTCAGTACTTC
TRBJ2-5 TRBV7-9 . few CASSLSLLGKETQYF TGTGCCAGCAGCTTAAGTTTACTGGGGAAAGAGACCCAGTACTTC
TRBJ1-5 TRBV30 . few CAWNAGSWPQHF TGTGCCTGGAACGCAGGATCTTGGCCCCAGCATTTT
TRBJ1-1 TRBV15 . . CATSRDQASGLLF TGTGCCACCAGCAGAGATCAGGCGTCAGGGCTGCTTTTT
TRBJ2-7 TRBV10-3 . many CAIRKDQSSYEQYF TGTGCCATCAGGAAGGACCAGAGCTCCTACGAGCAGTACTTC
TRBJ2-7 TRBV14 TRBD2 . CASSPRLALEQYF TGTGCCAGCAGCCCGCGACTAGCTCTCGAGCAGTACTTC
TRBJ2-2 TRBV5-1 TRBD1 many CATSHRGHTGELFF TGCGCCACCAGCCACAGGGGTCACACCGGGGAGCTGTTTTTT
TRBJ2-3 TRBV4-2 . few CASSQTLQGGRTDTQYF TGTGCCAGCAGCCAAACCCTACAGGGGGGGCGCACAGATACGCAGTATTTT
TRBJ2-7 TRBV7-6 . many CASSSVTGPYEQYF TGTGCCAGCAGCTCCGTTACAGGGCCGTACGAGCAGTACTTC
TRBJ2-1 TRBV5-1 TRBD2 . CASSLLPGLANEQFF TGCGCCAGCAGCTTGTTGCCGGGACTAGCCAATGAGCAGTTCTTC
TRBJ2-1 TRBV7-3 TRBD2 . CASSLIAGGAGEQFF TGTGCCAGCAGCTTAATTGCGGGAGGAGCTGGTGAGCAGTTCTTC
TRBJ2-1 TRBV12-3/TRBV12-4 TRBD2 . CASRLAGVALKSSYNEQFF TGTGCCAGCAGGCTAGCGGGAGTTGCCTTGAAGAGCTCCTACAATGAGCAGTTCTTC
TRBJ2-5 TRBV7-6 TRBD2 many CASSLGGGLETQYF TGTGCCAGCAGCTTAGGGGGGGGACTGGAGACCCAGTACTTC
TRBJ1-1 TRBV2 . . CASSLQGFDTEAFF TGTGCCAGCAGTCTGCAGGGGTTCGACACTGAAGCTTTCTTT
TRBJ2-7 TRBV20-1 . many CSASDAPYEQYF TGCAGTGCTAGTGACGCCCCCTACGAGCAGTACTTC